This T cell receptor (beta chain) was identified in a study of CD8+CD57+ T cells in acquired aplastic anemia. The overall study: Mean DNA quantity obtained from sorted CD4+ and CD8+ cells was about 3.2 ug.

TCR beta VDJ combinations and CDR3 sequences were profiled from genomic DNA. MiXCR was run by TCRdb on the reads, yielding one entry per CDR3 protein. The data contain approximately 200,000 distinct CDR3 sequences, 61% of them singletons. V shed 2 bases and J shed 10 bases, with 14 bases lying between them. Per germline, CDR1 MNHNS and CDR2 SASEGT. The CDR3 sequence is 13 residues long. V usage is TRBV6-1 and J usage is TRBJ1-1; D is possibly TRBD1 (6 bases). The clonotype was recovered from a human donor in good health. Material: sorted CD4+, CD8+, or CD8+CD57+ T cells (not recorded which) from PBMCs. The CDR3 loop is CASSEWDTDSAFF. Here the CDR3 DNA reads TGTGCCAGCAGTGAATGGGACACAGATTCAGCTTTCTTT.